This T cell receptor beta chain came from a study of T cell clonotyping in hematopoietic cell transplantation. The overall study: Pretransplant recipient samples were taken after cytoreduction. Overall study results and limits: Higher Inverse Simpson Index values in graft donor and pretransplant recipient predicted broader posttransplant TCR diversity. Few recipient clonotypes overlapped donors; over 95% were de novo at given depth.

Here immunoSEQ multiplex PCR was the method, and the copy in TCRdb shows in-frame clones only, minus some. This sample has over 25,000 clones; approximately 80% occur once, and the top ten carry 24%. Time point here: recipient sample about 28 days before transplant, after cytoreduction. Concerning this clone itself: Its antigen remains unknown.

The V gene lost 10 bases and the J gene lost 3 bases, with 12 bases spanning the gap. The CDR3 has 12 residues. Germline CDR1 SEHNR, CDR2 FQNEAQ (reference sequence). The receptor was isolated from an older woman with acute myeloid leukemia. Some clones in this sample may be carry-over from other donors' samples. The chain combines TRBV7-9 with TRBJ1-1; the D is unclear. Specimen: peripheral blood mononuclear cells, collected before stem cell transplant. The CDR3 region has the DNA TGTGCCATCCACGTGGGCGACACTGAAGCTTTCTTT. It encodes CAIHVGDTEAFF.